Below, 22 T cell receptor beta chains from the same sample are listed, as sequenced in a study of T cell changes during pregnancy in multiple sclerosis. Generated by immunoSEQ multiplex PCR, the TCRdb table keeps only in-frame clones and is missing some. The sample comprises tens of thousands of clones, about 93% of which are singletons, and roughly 0.5% rests with the top ten. The sequencing here drew on CD4+ T cells from peripheral blood mononuclear cells, taken in the first trimester of pregnancy. The source is a female donor with multiple sclerosis, enrolled in a pregnancy study.

This sequence joins TRBV6-5 and TRBJ1-6, with D possibly being TRBD1 (5 bases). The CDR3 is 16 residues long. V lost 0 bases to trimming and J lost 10 bases, with 16 bases between them. Per germline, CDR1 MNHEY and CDR2 SVGAGI. As DNA, the CDR3 is TGTGCCAGCAGTTACTCAGCAGGCGGGGCCGAATCACCCCTCCACTTT. This translates into CASSYSAGGAESPLHF.

This rearrangement joins TRBV10-3 to TRBJ2-7, with a weak D call TRBD1 (6 bases). Germline CDR1 ENHRY, CDR2 SYGVKD. The CDR3 sequence is 15 residues long. The V end was cut by 5 bases, the J end by 0 bases, with 14 bases between. CDR3 DNA sequence: TGTGCCATCAGTTTTGGGGACACGAGCTCCTACGAGCAGTACTTC. Translated, it gives CAISFGDTSSYEQYF.

This clone was observed a few times. The chain couples TRBV7-2 to TRBJ1-5; D unclear. V was shortened by 3 bases and J by 7 bases, with 10 bases between the two germline ends. The germline V gene encodes CDR1 SGHTA and CDR2 FQGNSA. The CDR3 contains 13 residues. Here the CDR3 reads CASSFYRSQPQHF. In DNA form, the CDR3 reads TGTGCCAGCAGCTTCTATCGGTCACAGCCCCAGCATTTT.

This clone was recorded a few times. The gene calls are TRBV7-8 and TRBJ1-5; unclear D gene. The CDR3 has 15 amino acids. Trimming removed 5 bases at V and 1 base at J, with 12 bases between. CDR1 SGHVS and CDR2 FQNEAQ come from the germline V gene. CDR3: CASSGGRFSNQPQHF. Here the CDR3 DNA reads TGTGCCAGCAGCGGAGGCAGGTTCAGCAATCAGCCCCAGCATTTT.

Written as DNA, the CDR3 is TGTGCCAGCAGCAAAGTATCAGTGGGGGAGGGGCCCAAAGCTAACTATGGCTACACCTTC. Translated: CASSKVSVGEGPKANYGYTF. V gene TRBV21-1 combines with J gene TRBJ1-2. TRBV21-1 is marked as a pseudogene. The CDR3 contains 20 residues.

The chain couples TRBV5-1 to TRBJ2-7; the D gene is possibly TRBD1 (5 bases). The CDR3 has 14 residues. From germline, CDR1 is SGHRS and CDR2 YFSETQ. The V end was cut by 3 bases, the J end by 4 bases, with 14 bases between. The CDR3 is CASSWTILGYEQYF. CDR3 sequence (DNA): TGCGCCAGCAGCTGGACAATCTTGGGATACGAGCAGTACTTC.

The chain is built from TRBV6-5 and TRBJ1-1, with TRBD1 matching 7 bases. With 6 bases clipped from V and 3 bases from J, the junction kept 7 bases outside the gene matches. Germline lookup yields CDR1 MNHEY and CDR2 SVGAGI. CDR3 length: 14 amino acids. For the CDR3, the DNA is TGTGCCAGCAGACGTCCCACAGGGGACACTGAAGCTTTCTTT. Its protein product is CASRRPTGDTEAFF.

V and J are TRBV7-9 and TRBJ1-1; TRBD1 might be the D (6 bases). This CDR3 is built from 14 residues. V was pared by 5 bases and J by 4 bases, with 14 bases between. Germline CDR1 SEHNR, CDR2 FQNEAQ (reference sequence). The CDR3 spells CASSPQGGRTEAFF. DNA of the CDR3: TGTGCCAGCAGCCCACAGGGCGGCCGCACTGAAGCTTTCTTT.

This chain links TRBV2 with TRBJ1-6; D might be TRBD1 (6 bases). Between the trimmed V and J ends, which lost 3 bases and 8 bases, there was a span of 11 bases. This CDR3 is 14 amino acids long. Looked up from germline, CDR1 is SNHLY and CDR2 is FYNNEI. This chain's CDR3 is CASSDGQGYSPLHF. CDR3 DNA sequence: TGTGCCAGCAGTGATGGGCAGGGGTATTCACCCCTCCACTTT.

This clone is a singleton in its sample. This chain links TRBV6-4 with TRBJ2-4, with 9 positions matching TRBD2. Germline CDR1 is MRHNA and CDR2 is SNTAGT. The length of the CDR3 is 18 residues. V gave up 5 bases and J gave up 3 bases; unmatched junction bases: 14. The CDR3 protein is CASSPSAGGGGFKNIQYF. The CDR3 DNA is TGTGCCAGCAGTCCGTCTGCGGGGGGGGGCGGTTTCAAAAACATTCAGTACTTC.

The chain couples TRBV7-9 to TRBJ1-4, with D maybe TRBD1 (5 bases). The germline CDR1 and CDR2 sequences are SEHNR and FQNEAQ (reference sequence). Trimming removed 1 base at V and 7 bases at J, with 16 bases between. The CDR3 spans 16 residues. The CDR3 reads CASSLVKGQGSEKLFF. As DNA, the CDR3 is TGTGCCAGCAGCTTAGTAAAGGGCCAGGGAAGTGAAAAACTGTTTTTT.

The chain uses TRBV2 and TRBJ1-1; D ambiguous. The V and J ends lost 6 bases and 3 bases respectively, with 14 bases between them. The CDR3 runs to 14 residues. CDR1 and CDR2 from the germline V gene are SNHLY and FYNNEI. DNA of the CDR3: TGTGCCAGCAGAAAACCGGTCACGGACACTGAAGCTTTCTTT. Translating it yields CASRKPVTDTEAFF.

The V call is TRBV19, the J call TRBJ2-7; 7 bases line up with TRBD2. The V segment lost 3 bases and the J segment 2 bases; nucleotides outside the gene matches: 7. The germline V gene has CDR1 LNHDA and CDR2 SQIVND (reference sequence). The CDR3 consists of 15 residues. In nucleotides, the CDR3 is TGTGCCAGTAGTATTAGGCCTAGCGGTCCCTACGAGCAGTACTTC. Translated: CASSIRPSGPYEQYF.

This chain links TRBV7-2 with TRBJ1-2, with D tentatively TRBD1 (6 bases). The germline V and J ends were trimmed by 3 bases and 1 base, with 9 bases remaining between them. Germline CDR1 SGHTA, CDR2 FQGNSA. The CDR3 is 14 residues long. CDR3 nucleotides: TGTGCCAGCAGCTTTGGACAGAATAACTATGGCTACACCTTC. Translation gives CASSFGQNNYGYTF.

The rearrangement joins TRBV10-3 to TRBJ2-3; 7 bases are shared with TRBD1. The CDR3 loop spans 17 amino acids. From germline, CDR1 is ENHRY and CDR2 SYGVKD. Trimming at V came to 0 bases and at J to 0 bases, leaving 6 bases not matched to a gene. This CDR3 is CAISESGGQLSTDTQYF. The CDR3 nucleotides are TGTGCCATCAGTGAGTCAGGGGGACAGCTAAGCACAGATACGCAGTATTTT.

This chain uses TRBV2 with TRBJ1-1, with D uncertain. The CDR3 runs to 12 residues. Germline values: CDR1 SNHLY, CDR2 FYNNEI. The V and J ends lost 8 bases and 1 base respectively, with 8 bases between them. The CDR3: CASRRANTEAFF. In DNA, the CDR3 is TGTGCCAGCCGAAGAGCGAACACTGAAGCTTTCTTT.

The chain has TRBV6-4 and TRBJ2-3; 10 bases agree with TRBD1. The CDR3 runs 15 residues. Germline CDR1 reads MRHNA; CDR2 reads SNTAGT. Trimming took 3 bases from V and 2 from J; bases not matched to a gene: 2. In nucleotides, the CDR3 is TGTGCCAGCAGTGATGGGACAGGGGCCACAGATACGCAGTATTTT. It is translated as CASSDGTGATDTQYF.

This clone was seen just once. The V and J genes are TRBV6-6 and TRBJ2-1, with 14 nucleotides matching TRBD2. Looked up from germline, CDR1 is MNHNY and CDR2 is SVGAGI (reference sequence). The V gene end was trimmed by 4 bases and the J gene end by 5 bases; junction bases not matched to a gene: 4. The CDR3 loop spans 16 amino acids. As DNA, the CDR3 is TGTGCCAGCAGTTCCAGACTAGCGGGGGGGAACAATGAGCAGTTCTTC. It specifies CASSSRLAGGNNEQFF.

In this sample, this clone turned up a few times. The chain couples TRBV29-1 to TRBJ2-1; 7 bases are shared with TRBD2. This CDR3 has 14 amino acids. J was trimmed by 0 bases and V by 2 bases; bases with no gene match: 1. Looked up from germline, CDR1 is SQVTM and CDR2 is ANQGSEA. CDR3 bases: TGCAGCGTTGAACGGACTAGCTCCTACAATGAGCAGTTCTTC. Amino acids: CSVERTSSYNEQFF.

The chain has TRBV25-1 and TRBJ2-2; 13 bases match TRBD2. The junction had 8 bases not matched to a gene; V was cut back by 5 bases and J by 5 bases. This CDR3 comprises 17 residues. The V gene's germline CDR1 is MGHDK and CDR2 SYGVNS. The CDR3 DNA reads as TGTGCCAGCAGTTTCTCCAAGGGACTAGCGGGAACCGGGGAGCTGTTTTTT. Protein product: CASSFSKGLAGTGELFF.

V and J are TRBV7-3 and TRBJ1-1, with TRBD1 identical over 10 bases. The V segment lost 7 bases and the J segment 1 base; nucleotides outside the gene matches: 3. CDR3 size: 14 residues. Germline CDR1 SGHTA, CDR2 FQGTGA. CDR3 amino acids: CASKRDRGNTEAFF. In DNA form, the CDR3 reads TGTGCCAGCAAGAGGGACAGGGGGAACACTGAAGCTTTCTTT. Variable domain in full (rest from reference TRBV7-3 and TRBJ1-1): GAGVSQTPSNKVTEKGKYVELRCDPISGHTALYWYRQSLGQGPEFLIYFQGTGAADDSGLPNDRFFAVRPEGSVSTLKIQRTERGDSAVYLCASKRDRGNTEAFFGQGTRLTVV.

The rearrangement links TRBV6-6 to TRBJ2-4; maybe TRBD1 (6 bases). The germline V and J ends were trimmed by 5 bases and 6 bases, with 14 bases remaining between them. In germline, CDR1 is MNHNY, CDR2 SVGAGI (reference sequence). This CDR3 is built from 14 residues. CDR3 nucleotide sequence: TGTGCCAGCAGTCCCGGCAGGGGTCTAAACATTCAGTACTTC. Its protein product is CASSPGRGLNIQYF.